Presented here are 15 T cell receptor beta chains from one specimen sequenced in a study of T cell changes during pregnancy in multiple sclerosis. Here immunoSEQ multiplex PCR was the method, and the copy in TCRdb shows in-frame clones only, minus some. The sample lists some 55,000 clones, more than 85% seen once, with more than 0.9% in the top ten. Specimen: peripheral blood, collected after pregnancy. The receptor set was obtained from a female donor in good health, enrolled as a control in a pregnancy study.

The rearrangement joins TRBV5-1 to TRBJ2-3; weak D call: TRBD2 (6 bases). V was pared by 0 bases and J by 6 bases, with 14 bases between. The CDR3 spans 15 residues. Germline V gene data show CDR1 as SGHRS and CDR2 as YFSETQ. CDR3 bases: TGCGCCAGCAGCTTGGATGGCAGGGAGGTGGATACGCAGTATTTT. This gives the protein CASSLDGREVDTQYF.

In DNA, the CDR3 is TGTGCCAGCAGCCTCGAGGCGAGAGATACGCAGTATTTT. This gives the protein CASSLEARDTQYF. The chain employs TRBV5-4 and TRBJ2-3; D uncertain. Germline V gene lookup returns CDR1 SGHNT and CDR2 YYREEE (reference sequence). The CDR3 consists of 13 residues. Trimming took off 4 bases at V and 5 bases at J, with 11 bases between the two ends. The whole variable domain, remainder taken from reference TRBV5-4 and TRBJ2-3, is ETGVTQSPTHLIKTRGQQVTLRCSSQSGHNTVSWYQQALGQGPQFIFQYYREEENGRGNFPPRFSGLQFPNYSSELNVNALELDDSALYLCASSLEARDTQYFGPGTRLTVL.

V gene TRBV5-4 combines with J gene TRBJ2-2; 7 positions match TRBD2. This CDR3 is 17 amino acids long. Germline V gene data show CDR1 as SGHNT and CDR2 as YYREEE (reference sequence). J was trimmed by 1 base and V by 4 bases; bases with no gene match: 10. The CDR3, as DNA: TGTGCCAGCAGCCTTCCCGGGACTAAAATGAACACCGGGGAGCTGTTTTTT. Its translation: CASSLPGTKMNTGELFF.

The genes are TRBV19 and TRBJ1-5; D is unclear. Germline assignment: CDR1 LNHDA and CDR2 SQIVND (reference sequence). CDR3 length equals 16 residues. Trimming shortened V by 4 bases and J by 2 bases, and 15 bases separated the two germline ends. The chain's CDR3 is CASSRIEVWGNQPQHF. Written as DNA, the CDR3 is TGTGCCAGTAGTAGGATCGAGGTCTGGGGCAATCAGCCCCAGCATTTT. Variable domain in full (rest from reference TRBV19 and TRBJ1-5): DGGITQSPKYLFRKEGQNVTLSCEQNLNHDAMYWYRQDPGQGLRLIYYSQIVNDFQKGDIAEGYSVSREKKESFPLTVTSAQKNPTAFYLCASSRIEVWGNQPQHFGDGTRLSIL.

The chain has TRBV2 and TRBJ2-7, with 8 bases aligning to TRBD1. CDR1 and CDR2 (germline): SNHLY, FYNNEI. V shed 5 bases and J 4 bases; nucleotides not matched to a gene: 4. The CDR3 length is 13 residues. DNA for the CDR3: TGTGCCAGCAGTACCGGACAGGGATACGAGCAGTACTTC. Amino acids: CASSTGQGYEQYF.

The chain carries TRBV6-5 and TRBJ2-2; D not resolved. CDR3 length equals 15 residues. Germline V lookup: CDR1 MNHEY, CDR2 SVGAGI. Trimming took 1 base from V and 5 from J, leaving 11 bases between them. CDR3 coding DNA: TGTGCCAGCAGTTACTTTAACAGTGGTACCGGGGAGCTGTTTTTT. Translation: CASSYFNSGTGELFF.

The V call is TRBV4-1, the J call TRBJ2-1; possible D gene TRBD1, 6 bases. The CDR3 spans 18 residues. V lost 1 base, J lost 4 bases, and 20 bases lay in between. Germline lookup yields CDR1 MGHRA and CDR2 YSYEKL. As DNA, the CDR3 is TGCGCCAGCAGCCAAGGGGGCAGCGGACAGATCTTATACAATGAGCAGTTCTTC. It translates to CASSQGGSGQILYNEQFF.

The chain is built from TRBV7-2 and TRBJ1-3, with D possibly TRBD1 on 5 matching bases. The germline CDR1 and CDR2 sequences are SGHTA and FQGNSA. The V and J ends lost 5 bases and 4 bases respectively, with 12 bases between them. This CDR3 has 14 residues. The CDR3 DNA is TGTGCCAGCAGCCACCCCAGGGAAGGAAACACCATATATTTT. Its translation: CASSHPREGNTIYF.

This sequence joins TRBV6-6 and TRBJ2-7; D is ambiguous. Germline CDR1 MNHNY, CDR2 SVGAGI (reference sequence). The CDR3 loop spans 12 amino acids. The V gene lost 7 bases and the J gene lost 0 bases, with 7 bases spanning the gap. Here the CDR3 reads CASNFNSYEQYF. CDR3 nucleotides: TGTGCCAGCAATTTCAACTCCTACGAGCAGTACTTC.

This clone was counted between two and nine times. The chain combines TRBV9 with TRBJ1-6; 8 nucleotides match TRBD1. The V segment lost 0 bases and the J segment 11 bases; nucleotides outside the gene matches: 13. Per germline, CDR1 SGDLS and CDR2 YYNGEE. This CDR3 is 17 amino acids long. The CDR3, as DNA: TGTGCCAGCAGCGTAGCGGTGGGACAGGACATAGGGACACCCCTCCACTTT. Encoded protein: CASSVAVGQDIGTPLHF.

This chain joins TRBV25-1 and TRBJ2-6, with D unclear. The V gene lost 6 bases and the J gene lost 0 bases, with 9 bases spanning the gap. The CDR3 runs 15 residues. Germline CDR1 MGHDK, CDR2 SYGVNS. CDR3 protein: CASSYRSSGANVLTF. The CDR3 DNA sequence: TGTGCCAGCAGCTACAGAAGCTCTGGGGCCAACGTCCTGACTTTC.

J is TRBJ2-7 and V is TRBV7-9, with D perhaps matching TRBD2 (5 bases). Germline CDR1 reads SEHNR; CDR2 reads FQNEAQ (reference sequence). Trimming stripped 5 bases from V and 5 bases from J, with 13 bases between. There are 13 residues in the CDR3. CDR3 sequence reads: CASSPSGFHEQYF. CDR3 bases: TGTGCCAGCAGCCCTTCGGGGTTCCACGAGCAGTACTTC.

The chain uses TRBV6-4 and TRBJ2-7, with 10 positions matching TRBD2. V gave up 6 bases and J gave up 5 bases; unmatched junction bases: 13. CDR3 length: 16 amino acids. Germline V gives CDR1 MRHNA, CDR2 SNTAGT. CDR3 in amino acids: CASSAPSSGRIHEQYF. CDR3 bases: TGTGCCAGCAGCGCCCCCAGTAGCGGGAGGATCCACGAGCAGTACTTC.

This clone was seen a single time. V usage is TRBV5-1 and J usage is TRBJ1-1, with D perhaps TRBD1 (5 bases). The germline CDR1 and CDR2 sequences are SGHRS and YFSETQ. Trimming shortened V by 1 base and J by 6 bases, and 13 bases separated the two germline ends. The CDR3 extends over 14 amino acids. CDR3 in amino acids: CASSLQGLGSEAFF. The DNA of the CDR3 is TGCGCCAGCAGCTTGCAGGGCTTGGGATCTGAAGCTTTCTTT.

The rearrangement uses TRBV7-9 and TRBJ2-7; D remains ambiguous. The length of the CDR3 is 13 residues. CDR1 is SEHNR and CDR2 is FQNEAQ in the germline V gene (reference sequence). Trimming left V 2 bases short and J 3 bases short, with 8 bases between. CDR3: CASSLRTVYEQYF. The DNA of the CDR3 is TGTGCCAGCAGCTTAAGAACAGTCTACGAGCAGTACTTC.